The 10 T cell receptor beta chains given below trace back to one sample, sequenced in a study of blood T cell repertoires in COVID-19. Produced via immunoSEQ multiplex PCR; TCRdb's table is partial and in-frame only. Counted here are 100,000 to 150,000 clones, 60% to 80% occurring once; the ten biggest clones make up 1.5% to 2%. Sequencing used peripheral blood. Source of these receptors: a woman in her 70s with acute or convalescent COVID-19.

The rearrangement uses TRBV29-1 and TRBJ1-2, with 9 positions matching TRBD1. The CDR3 is 17 residues long. The germline V gene has CDR1 SQVTM and CDR2 ANQGSEA. J lost 0 bases, V lost 6 bases, and 14 bases had no gene match. This CDR3 is CSVGTGNLLGANYGYTF. As DNA, the CDR3 is TGCAGCGTCGGGACAGGGAATCTGCTGGGAGCTAACTATGGCTACACCTTC.

This clone came up once. V gene TRBV5-5 combines with J gene TRBJ1-5, with a tentative D call TRBD1 (5 bases). CDR1 and CDR2 from the germline V gene are SGHKS and YYEKEE (reference sequence). The CDR3 sequence is 16 residues long. Trimming left V 3 bases short and J 2 bases short, with 15 bases between. The CDR3 DNA sequence: TGTGCCAGCAGCTCTGGGGGAGGGCTCGGCAATCAGCCCCAGCATTTT. Amino acid sequence: CASSSGGGLGNQPQHF.

This clone was detected a few times. This CDR3 reads CSASADKGANQPQHF. The CDR3 bases are TGCAGTGCTAGTGCGGACAAGGGGGCAAATCAGCCCCAGCATTTT. V is TRBV20-1 and J is TRBJ1-5, with TRBD1 matching over 7 bases. CDR1 DFQATT and CDR2 SNEGSKA come from the germline V gene (reference sequence). After removal of 3 bases from V and 4 bases from J, the junction contained 9 bases not matched to a gene. This CDR3 is built from 15 residues.

The V and J genes are TRBV27 and TRBJ2-3; 8 bases are shared with TRBD2. J gave up 7 bases and V 3 bases, and 9 bases lay outside the gene matches. The CDR3 is made up of 15 amino acids. Germline CDR1 is MNHEY and CDR2 is SMNVEV (reference sequence). DNA for the CDR3: TGTGCCAGCAGTTTGAATTCGGGAGGGCCATATACGCAGTATTTT. Amino acid sequence: CASSLNSGGPYTQYF.

The chain joins TRBV6-1 to TRBJ1-1, with 7 nucleotides matching TRBD1. The trim removed 3 bases at V and 5 bases at J, leaving 12 bases unmatched. The CDR3 is 16 amino acids. CDR1 and CDR2 (germline): MNHNS, SASEGT. CDR3 bases: TGTGCCAGCAGTGAGCAAACCGGGACAGCGAGGACTGAAGCTTTCTTT. Protein: CASSEQTGTARTEAFF.

The genes are TRBV18 and TRBJ2-7, with 7 nucleotides matching TRBD2. The germline gives CDR1 KGHSH, CDR2 LQKENI. The CDR3 covers 12 residues. With 2 bases clipped from V and 5 bases from J, the junction kept 0 bases outside the gene matches. CDR3 loop: CASSPGLDEQYF. The CDR3, as DNA: TGTGCCAGCTCACCAGGACTAGACGAGCAGTACTTC.

The chain has TRBV3-1 (or the pseudogene TRBV3-2) and TRBJ2-2; 8 bases agree with TRBD1. The CDR3 contains 19 residues. Germline lookup yields CDR1 LGHDT and CDR2 YNNKEL (reference sequence). The junction had 14 bases not matched to a gene; V was cut back by 0 bases and J by 5 bases. In nucleotides, the CDR3 is TGTGCCAGCAGCCAAGAAGGCCTAGGGACAGGAGGATGGACCGGGGAGCTGTTTTTT. Protein: CASSQEGLGTGGWTGELFF.

This clone was recorded a few times. The genes are TRBV11-2 and TRBJ1-4; D is perhaps TRBD1 (6 bases). The V end lost 5 bases, the J end lost 4 bases, and 14 bases lay between the germline ends. CDR1 SGHAT and CDR2 FQNNGV come from the germline V gene. CDR3 length: 15 amino acids. CDR3 amino acids: CASSRVGGVNEKLFF. CDR3 sequence (DNA): TGTGCCAGCAGCCGTGTAGGGGGTGTTAATGAAAAACTGTTTTTT.

The table lists this clone with a count of one. The chain uses TRBV11-2 and TRBJ1-1; 7 bases agree with TRBD1. V was pared by 5 bases and J by 1 base, with 7 bases of the junction left unmatched. CDR1 is SGHAT, CDR2 FQNNGV, per germline. The CDR3 consists of 15 residues. In nucleotides, the CDR3 is TGTGCCAGCAGCCGAGACAGGGCCCCGAACACTGAAGCTTTCTTT. Encoded protein: CASSRDRAPNTEAFF.

This clone was seen more than once but under ten times. The CDR3 DNA is TGTGCCAGCAGCAAAGAAACGGTGAAGAGCTCCTACGAGCAGTACTTC. This gives the protein CASSKETVKSSYEQYF. J is TRBJ2-7 and V is TRBV21-1; the tabulated D call, TRBD2, remains unverified against the DNA. TRBV21-1 constitutes a pseudogene. The CDR3 is made up of 16 amino acids.